This T cell receptor beta chain is from a study of tumor-infiltrating lymphocytes in oesophageal squamous cell carcinoma. TCRdb reanalysed the PCR reads using MiXCR and keeps one entry per CDR3 protein. The sample records 15,000 or so distinct CDR3 sequences, 47% being singletons. This CDR3 has 15 amino acids. The germline gives CDR1 SGHTA, CDR2 FQGTGA. V and J are TRBV7-3 and TRBJ2-3; no clear D. The J call may be wrong; the DNA end is better matched by TRBJ2-1. The TCR sequence derives from a female donor with esophageal squamous cell carcinoma. Sequenced input: normal esophageal tissue next to the tumor. Here the CDR3 reads CASSLTGPTYNEQFF. CDR3 DNA sequence: TGTGCCAGCAGCTTGACGGGCCCCACCTACAATGAGCAGTTCTTC.